Listed below are T cell receptor beta chains from one sample, sequenced in a study of yellow fever vaccine responses in identical twins. TCRdb fed the RT-PCR reads into MiXCR, producing one record per CDR3 protein. The data show about 740 distinct CDR3 sequences, with approximately 83% seen just once and roughly 6.8% held by the top ten. This sample comprised T cells from blood (PBMCs), unsorted or a sorted subset (not recorded which), obtained before or after yellow fever vaccination (not recorded which). Receptors were obtained from a woman under 30 who received the yellow fever vaccine. CDR3s include the opening cysteine and the closing phenylalanine or tryptophan. Each record gives: V gene, CDR3 protein.

v_gene: TRBV10-3
CDR3aa: CAISAFSGALGTEAFF

v_gene: TRBV4-1
CDR3aa: CASSQGRLAGPYYEQYF

v_gene: TRBV15
CDR3aa: CATSREGTSNEKLFF

v_gene: TRBV5-6
CDR3aa: CASSYGTSPNEQFF

v_gene: TRBV14
CDR3aa: CASSPGDRDDSPLHF

v_gene: TRBV12-3/TRBV12-4
CDR3aa: CASGQVEYQPQHF

v_gene: TRBV11-1
CDR3aa: CATRGQGNEQFF

v_gene: TRBV12-3/TRBV12-4
CDR3aa: CASSLGAGIYSYNEQFF

v_gene: TRBV5-1
CDR3aa: CASSGLGGGREETQYF

v_gene: TRBV5-6
CDR3aa: CASGGGAVHNSPLHF

v_gene: TRBV2
CDR3aa: CASSGVDGSNTGELFF

v_gene: TRBV11-2
CDR3aa: CASSPRGGSGANVLTF

v_gene: TRBV7-9
CDR3aa: CASSFQGLDTEAFF

v_gene: TRBV15
CDR3aa: CATSRGGRGRTNEKLFF

v_gene: TRBV24-1
CDR3aa: CATSGRRGQGNSYEQYF

v_gene: TRBV15
CDR3aa: CATSRGVQGQNTEAFF

v_gene: TRBV24-1
CDR3aa: CATSDADGQETQYF

v_gene: TRBV7-6
CDR3aa: CASSLPSRVNEQFF

v_gene: TRBV12-3/TRBV12-4
CDR3aa: CASALTGGYGYTF

v_gene: TRBV20-1
CDR3aa: CSAREPGQGSSSYEQYF

v_gene: TRBV13
CDR3aa: CASRGNTGELFF

v_gene: TRBV2
CDR3aa: CASRDGSTNEKLFF

v_gene: TRBV6-5
CDR3aa: CASSYRGPSWNQPQHF

v_gene: TRBV11-2
CDR3aa: CASSLQGAYEQYF

v_gene: TRBV3-1
CDR3aa: CASSHWDSPFEQFF

v_gene: TRBV9
CDR3aa: CASSGTVMVTNEQFF

v_gene: TRBV27
CDR3aa: CASIPSYEQYF

v_gene: TRBV13
CDR3aa: CASPLRGPSNTEAFF

v_gene: TRBV10-3
CDR3aa: CAISESPASYEQYF

v_gene: TRBV18
CDR3aa: CASSPPQETQYF

v_gene: TRBV27
CDR3aa: CASSFGTGWETQYF

v_gene: TRBV4-1
CDR3aa: CASSQDPGQSLAEAFF

v_gene: TRBV10-3
CDR3aa: CATGSNQPQHF

v_gene: TRBV12-3/TRBV12-4
CDR3aa: CASSFVQGYNEQYF

v_gene: TRBV11-1
CDR3aa: CASSHPQGRNTEAFF

v_gene: TRBV5-1
CDR3aa: CASSLDGTPTNYGYTF

v_gene: TRBV13
CDR3aa: CASSDRSGGADEQFF

v_gene: TRBV2
CDR3aa: CASSYSGSSYEQYF

v_gene: TRBV10-3
CDR3aa: CAISEMTGFGQPQHF

v_gene: TRBV2
CDR3aa: CADKTENTEAFF

v_gene: TRBV10-3
CDR3aa: CAISEREVGGYTF

v_gene: TRBV6-1
CDR3aa: CASSEALSMNTEAFF

v_gene: TRBV7-3
CDR3aa: CASSLGTALNTEAFF

v_gene: TRBV5-1
CDR3aa: CASSLAGTAYNSPLHF

v_gene: TRBV7-6
CDR3aa: CASSPGNKNTEAFF

v_gene: TRBV20-1
CDR3aa: CSARNGQGGSYNEQFF

v_gene: TRBV6-5
CDR3aa: CASSLSQGRGYTF

v_gene: TRBV10-1
CDR3aa: CASSGGRSSTFEAFF

v_gene: TRBV10-3
CDR3aa: CAISESTTELAEQFF

v_gene: TRBV5-6
CDR3aa: CASSSRGTSGPSTYEQYF

v_gene: TRBV10-3
CDR3aa: CAITPGRLDGYTF

v_gene: TRBV20-1
CDR3aa: CSARRAAEKLFF

v_gene: TRBV12-3/TRBV12-4
CDR3aa: CASSSTGLSNTEAFF

v_gene: TRBV20-1
CDR3aa: CSARLAGGFQETQYF

v_gene: TRBV19
CDR3aa: CASSMEAGPNEQFF